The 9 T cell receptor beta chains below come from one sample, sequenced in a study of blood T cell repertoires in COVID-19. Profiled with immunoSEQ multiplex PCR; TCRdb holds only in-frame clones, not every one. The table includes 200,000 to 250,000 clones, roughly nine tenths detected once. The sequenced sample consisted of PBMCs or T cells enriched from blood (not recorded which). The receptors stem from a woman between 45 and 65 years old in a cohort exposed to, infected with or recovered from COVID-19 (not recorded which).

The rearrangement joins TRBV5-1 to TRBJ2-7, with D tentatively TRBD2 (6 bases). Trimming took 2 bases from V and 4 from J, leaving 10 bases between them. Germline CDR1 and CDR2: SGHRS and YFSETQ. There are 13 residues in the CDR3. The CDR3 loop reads CASSFTSGYEQYF. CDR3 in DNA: TGCGCCAGCAGCTTCACCAGCGGGTACGAGCAGTACTTC.

CDR3 protein: CASSLQAVNTDTQYF. The CDR3 nucleotides are TGTGCCAGCAGCCTCCAAGCGGTGAACACAGATACGCAGTATTTT. The chain links TRBV9 to TRBJ2-3; a weak D match, TRBD2 (5 bases). Trimming left V 4 bases short and J 2 bases short, with 14 bases between. Germline assignment: CDR1 SGDLS and CDR2 YYNGEE. The CDR3 spans 15 residues.

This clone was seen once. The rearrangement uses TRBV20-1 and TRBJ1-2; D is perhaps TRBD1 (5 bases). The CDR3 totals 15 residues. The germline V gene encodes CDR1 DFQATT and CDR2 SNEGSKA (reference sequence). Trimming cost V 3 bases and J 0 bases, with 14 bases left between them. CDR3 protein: CSASLTGPSNYGYTF. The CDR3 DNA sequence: TGCAGTGCTAGTTTAACAGGCCCTTCTAACTATGGCTACACCTTC.

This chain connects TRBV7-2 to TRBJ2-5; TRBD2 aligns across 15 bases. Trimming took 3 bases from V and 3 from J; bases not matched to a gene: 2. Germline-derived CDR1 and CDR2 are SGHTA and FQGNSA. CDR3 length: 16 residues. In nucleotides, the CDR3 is TGTGCCAGCAGCTTCGGACTAGCGGGGGGGGAAGAGACCCAGTACTTC. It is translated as CASSFGLAGGEETQYF.

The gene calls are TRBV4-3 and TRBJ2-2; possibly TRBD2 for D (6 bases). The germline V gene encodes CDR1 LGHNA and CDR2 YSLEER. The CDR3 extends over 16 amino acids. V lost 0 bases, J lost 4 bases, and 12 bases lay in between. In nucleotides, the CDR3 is TGCGCCAGCAGCCAAGACCGCGGGATACCCACCGGGGAGCTGTTTTTT. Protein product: CASSQDRGIPTGELFF.

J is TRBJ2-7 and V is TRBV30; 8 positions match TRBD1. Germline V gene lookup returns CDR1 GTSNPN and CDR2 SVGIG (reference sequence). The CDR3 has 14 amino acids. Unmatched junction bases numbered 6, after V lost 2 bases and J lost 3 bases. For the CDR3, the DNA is TGTGCCTGGAGTTGGGGGGACAGGTTCTACGAGCAGTACTTC. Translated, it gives CAWSWGDRFYEQYF.

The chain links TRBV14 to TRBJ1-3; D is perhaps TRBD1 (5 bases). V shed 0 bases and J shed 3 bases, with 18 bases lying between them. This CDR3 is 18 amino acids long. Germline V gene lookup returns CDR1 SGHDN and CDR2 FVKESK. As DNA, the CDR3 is TGTGCCAGCAGCCAAGATCCAGGGATTTATTCAGGTGGAAACACCATATATTTT. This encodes CASSQDPGIYSGGNTIYF.

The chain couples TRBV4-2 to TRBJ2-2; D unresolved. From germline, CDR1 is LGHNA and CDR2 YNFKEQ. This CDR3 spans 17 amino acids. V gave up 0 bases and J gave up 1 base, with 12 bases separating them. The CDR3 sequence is CASSQDPLERNTGELFF. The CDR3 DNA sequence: TGTGCCAGCAGCCAAGATCCGCTTGAGAGGAACACCGGGGAGCTGTTTTTT.

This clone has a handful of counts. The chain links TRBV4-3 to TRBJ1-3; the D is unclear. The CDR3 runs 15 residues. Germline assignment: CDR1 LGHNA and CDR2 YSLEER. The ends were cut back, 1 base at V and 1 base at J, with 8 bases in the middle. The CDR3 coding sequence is TGCGCCAGCAGCCAAGGGGAGGGTTCTGGAAACACCATATATTTT. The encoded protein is CASSQGEGSGNTIYF.